The next 11 T cell receptor beta chains were all read from a single sample in a study of T cell responses to AZD1222 COVID-19 vaccine. Data came from immunoSEQ multiplex PCR; TCRdb stores just in-frame clones and leaves some out. The table has about 160,000 clones, approximately 90% seen once. The input for sequencing was peripheral blood, taken on day 0 of AZD1222 vaccination. These receptors all stem from an adult in good health.

V is TRBV19 and J is TRBJ2-1; D is unresolved. The CDR3 covers 16 residues. The V end was cut by 3 bases, the J end by 0 bases, with 12 bases between. CDR1 and CDR2 from the germline V gene are LNHDA and SQIVND (reference sequence). The DNA for the CDR3 is TGTGCCAGTAGTATCCGGGCAACGAGCTCCTACAATGAGCAGTTCTTC. As protein: CASSIRATSSYNEQFF.

The chain uses TRBV28 and TRBJ2-7, with 7 bases matching TRBD1. V shed 6 bases and J 0 bases; nucleotides not matched to a gene: 5. Germline CDR1 reads MDHEN; CDR2 reads SYDVKM. The CDR3 sequence is 14 residues long. CDR3 loop: CASSSDRTSYEQYF. CDR3 coding DNA: TGTGCCAGCAGCTCGGACAGGACCTCCTACGAGCAGTACTTC.

CDR3 region: CASSPLEDYSGNTIYF. The CDR3 DNA is TGTGCCAGCTCACCTTTGGAGGACTACTCTGGAAACACCATATATTTT. The gene calls are TRBV18 and TRBJ1-3; D remains ambiguous. There are 16 residues in the CDR3. V lost 3 bases and J 0 bases, leaving 12 bases between the germline ends. Germline loops: CDR1 KGHSH, CDR2 LQKENI. The full variable domain, with the rest looked up from reference TRBV18 and TRBJ1-3, is NAGVMQNPRHLVRRRGQEARLRCSPMKGHSHVYWYRQLPEEGLKFMVYLQKENIIDESGMPKERFSAEFPKEGPSILRIQQVVRGDSAAYFCASSPLEDYSGNTIYFGEGSWLTVV.

The rearrangement joins TRBV18 to TRBJ2-1; 9 positions match TRBD2. The trim removed 2 bases at V and 5 bases at J, leaving 4 bases unmatched. There are 15 residues in the CDR3. Germline CDR1 is KGHSH and CDR2 is LQKENI. The CDR3 bases are TGTGCCAGCTCACCAAGTATAGCGGGAGACAATGAGCAGTTCTTC. Translating gives CASSPSIAGDNEQFF.

The V and J genes are TRBV30 and TRBJ1-1; 7 bases align to TRBD1. CDR1 and CDR2 (germline): GTSNPN, SVGIG (reference sequence). The CDR3 has 15 amino acids. The ends lost 2 bases at V and 5 bases at J; junction bases unmatched: 11. The CDR3 is CAWSSPRQGATEAFF. For the CDR3, the DNA is TGTGCCTGGAGTTCCCCCCGACAGGGTGCGACTGAAGCTTTCTTT.

V gene TRBV23-1 combines with J gene TRBJ1-3; the D is unclear. TRBV23-1 is reported as an ORF; its role is uncertain. V was clipped by 8 bases and J by 0 bases, with 5 bases between them. There are 12 residues in the CDR3. The CDR3, as DNA: TGCGCCAGCGTGCACTCTGGAAACACCATATATTTT. Translating it yields CASVHSGNTIYF.

This sequence joins TRBV28 and TRBJ2-7; the match to TRBD1 covers 9 bases. The junction had 5 bases not matched to a gene; V was cut back by 2 bases and J by 6 bases. The CDR3 is made up of 14 amino acids. Germline-derived CDR1 and CDR2 are MDHEN and SYDVKM. CDR3 DNA sequence: TGTGCCAGCAGTTTAGTGGGACAGGGTACCGAGCAGTACTTC. Its protein product is CASSLVGQGTEQYF.

This chain connects TRBV4-3 to TRBJ1-5; no clear D. This CDR3 region has 13 residues. The germline gives CDR1 LGHNA, CDR2 YSLEER. Trimming cost V 0 bases and J 7 bases, with 7 bases left between them. As DNA, the CDR3 is TGCGCCAGCAGCCAAGATTTCGGACAGCCCCAGCATTTT. It specifies CASSQDFGQPQHF.

The chain uses TRBV7-9 and TRBJ2-1, with D tentatively TRBD2 (5 bases). Germline V gene data show CDR1 as SEHNR and CDR2 as FQNEAQ (reference sequence). V was shortened by 3 bases and J by 9 bases, with 9 bases between the two germline ends. The CDR3 sequence is 12 residues long. The chain's CDR3 is CASSFLALEQFF. In nucleotides, the CDR3 is TGTGCCAGCAGCTTCTTAGCGCTTGAGCAGTTCTTC. Using reference TRBV7-9 and TRBJ2-1 for the parts outside the CDR3, the full variable domain is DTGVSQNPRHKITKRGQNVTFRCDPISEHNRLYWYRQTLGQGPEFLTYFQNEAQLEKSRLLSDRFSAERPKGSFSTLEIQRTEQGDSAMYLCASSFLALEQFFGPGTRLTVL.

The chain uses TRBV5-1 and TRBJ2-3; TRBD1 matches 7 bases. Germline V gene data show CDR1 as SGHRS and CDR2 as YFSETQ. The trim removed 4 bases at V and 3 bases at J, leaving 11 bases unmatched. This CDR3 contains 16 residues. Here the CDR3 reads CASSASTGSGTDTQYF. The CDR3 nucleotides read TGCGCCAGCAGCGCCTCGACAGGGAGTGGAACAGATACGCAGTATTTT.

The CDR3 here is CASSSGASGSYEQYF. DNA of the CDR3: TGTGCCAGCTCGTCGGGGGCTAGCGGGAGCTACGAGCAGTACTTC. The chain carries TRBV11-3 and TRBJ2-7, with 10 bases identical to TRBD2. This CDR3 spans 15 amino acids. Germline V gene data show CDR1 as SGHNT and CDR2 as YENEEA. V dropped 8 bases and J dropped 3; count of bases not matched to a gene: 10.